This T cell receptor beta chain was found in a study of human T cells and chemical hapten exposure (dated by TCRdb to about 2021). With regard to the full study: For sensitization, 2% DPC in acetone was applied to a 2 cm by 2 cm area of upper inner arm skin. The patient cohort, mostly female, included alopecia areata with under or over 50% scalp involvement, alopecia totalis and alopecia universalis. Blood samples were taken from patients before sensitization (week 0) and then at 2, 6 and about 24 weeks after DPC sensitization. This study followed changes in the peripheral blood TCR repertoire in vivo during primary and secondary sensitization of alopecia patients to the hapten diphenylcyclopropenone (DPC). The libraries were sequenced as a pool, and the TCR yield per sample differed mostly because of small variations in library volumes within the pool. Patch tests used Finn chambers with 0.01% DPC on the upper back, scored after 6 days by International Contact Dermatitis Research Group standards. Approximately 28 alopecia patients gave blood for TCR sequencing at one to four time points (pre-sensitization, 2, 6 and 24 weeks). Weekly therapeutic DPC doses were additionally applied to the scalp of patients throughout the roughly 23-week study period. The study at large found these results: DPC sensitization did not change how many TCRs were above 1 in 1000 frequency, and no evidence was found of alterations in global repertoire structure. Alopecia, a presumed autoimmune disease, was present in all patients, so the immune response of the patients might differ from that of healthy individuals. Repeated subsampling changed both the strength of the expansion versus patch-test correlation and the threshold at which that correlation became significant. Expanded TCRs formed significantly more large CDR3 similarity clusters than pre-sensitization or healthy control sets, consistent with antigen-driven responses. Patch test score correlated positively with the number of PT1 expanded TCRs, reaching significance at thresholds 8, 16 and 32 but not at 4.

This clonotype turned up a few times. Its antigen target is currently unknown. No per-base quality is available; no much larger clone lies one base away. Libraries were built with RACE. The sequencer was a NextSeq 500. During library preparation, unique molecular identifiers were attached to individual cDNA molecules so that TCRs could be counted quantitatively and reproducibly. Each blood RNA sample was used to sequence both TCR alpha and TCR beta chains. The paper's processing steps were these. A median of approximately 96,000 TCRs per sample was observed, with a range of roughly 20,000 to 700,000. V, J and CDR3 annotation of the TCR reads was carried out using the Decombinator software suite. Every sample was subsampled to the same number of TCRs (28,000) for the PS versus PT1 abundance plots. TCRs were defined as expanded if absent before sensitization and observed at least eight times at the 2-week time point. Clones were called with MiXCR by TCRdb after fastp trimmed the public reads at Q25, and only in-frame beta chains were retained. All rows with the same CDR3 protein become a single entry with the most common DNA and genes. TCRdb, not the authors, supplied the V and J calls. This sample has around 69,000 distinct CDR3 sequences in its table, and over 6.5% of those were observed once. Around 3.6% of the sample rests with the top ten.

The time point label, read with the paper, signifies: patch test 2, 6 weeks after DPC sensitization. The treatment or condition tag for this specimen amounts to: therapeutic diphenylcyclopropenone sensitization with weekly scalp DPC. At every patch-test visit, the blood draw took place before the patch test was put on. Patients were eligible if aged 18 to 70, diagnosed with alopecia and judged suitable for DPC therapy, and pregnant patients were excluded. Total RNA was isolated from unfractionated whole blood collected in Tempus Blood RNA tubes. The clonotype was recovered from a woman aged 45-60 years with alopecia areata. Some clones in this sample may be carry-over from other donors' samples. Specimen: whole blood, collected in connection with sensitization to the hapten diphenylcyclopropenone (DPC).

The nucleotides read TGTGCCAGCAGTTTATCGGCCGGGGGTACGCAGTATTTT. This sequence encodes CASSLSAGGTQYF. This chain joins TRBV27 to TRBJ2-3; 6 matching bases give a weak D call of TRBD2. According to the germline V gene (reference sequence), CDR1 reads MNHEY and CDR2 reads SMNVEV. The CDR3 goes from the cysteine to the phenylalanine over 13 residues. Just the 39-base CDR3 DNA is kept, in frame starting at base 1. The junction carries 9 bases between V and J, which are trimmed by 0 bases and 8 bases respectively.